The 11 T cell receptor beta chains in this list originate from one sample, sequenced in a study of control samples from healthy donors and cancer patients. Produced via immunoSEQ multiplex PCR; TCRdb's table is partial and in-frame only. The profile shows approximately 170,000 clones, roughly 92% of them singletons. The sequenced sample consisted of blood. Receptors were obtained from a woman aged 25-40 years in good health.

Here the CDR3 reads CASRGVPNTEAFF. In nucleotides, the CDR3 is TGTGCCAGCAGGGGTGTCCCGAACACTGAAGCTTTCTTT. The chain has TRBV12-3 or TRBV12-4 and TRBJ1-1; D remains unclear. This CDR3 has 13 amino acids. V was clipped by 6 bases and J by 1 base, with 9 bases between them.

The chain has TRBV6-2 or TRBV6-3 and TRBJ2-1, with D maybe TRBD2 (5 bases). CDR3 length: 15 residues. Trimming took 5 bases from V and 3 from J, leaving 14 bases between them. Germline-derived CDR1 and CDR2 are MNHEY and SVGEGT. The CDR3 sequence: CASSPGWEHYNEQFF. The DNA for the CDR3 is TGTGCCAGCAGTCCGGGTTGGGAGCACTACAATGAGCAGTTCTTC.

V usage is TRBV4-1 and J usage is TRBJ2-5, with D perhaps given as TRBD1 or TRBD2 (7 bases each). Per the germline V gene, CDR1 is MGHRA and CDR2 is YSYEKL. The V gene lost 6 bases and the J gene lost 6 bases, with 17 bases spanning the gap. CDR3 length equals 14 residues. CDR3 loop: CASRHRQGGQTQYF. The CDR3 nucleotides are TGCGCCAGCAGACACCGACAGGGAGGGCAGACCCAGTACTTC.

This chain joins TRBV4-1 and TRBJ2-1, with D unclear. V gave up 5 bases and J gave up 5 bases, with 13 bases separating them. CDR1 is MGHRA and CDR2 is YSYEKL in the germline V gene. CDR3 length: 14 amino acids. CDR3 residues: CASSAGNNHNEQFF. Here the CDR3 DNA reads TGCGCCAGCAGCGCTGGGAACAATCACAATGAGCAGTTCTTC.

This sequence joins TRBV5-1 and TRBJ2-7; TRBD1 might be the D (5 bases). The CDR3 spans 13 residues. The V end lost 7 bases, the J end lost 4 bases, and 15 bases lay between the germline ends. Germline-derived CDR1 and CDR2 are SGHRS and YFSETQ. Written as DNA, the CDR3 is TGCGCCAGCGGGGCGGTAAATCTATACGAGCAGTACTTC. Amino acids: CASGAVNLYEQYF. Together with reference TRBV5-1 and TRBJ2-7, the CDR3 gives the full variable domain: KAGVTQTPRYLIKTRGQQVTLSCSPISGHRSVSWYQQTPGQGLQFLFEYFSETQRNKGNFPGRFSGRQFSNSRSEMNVSTLELGDSALYLCASGAVNLYEQYFGPGTRLTVT.

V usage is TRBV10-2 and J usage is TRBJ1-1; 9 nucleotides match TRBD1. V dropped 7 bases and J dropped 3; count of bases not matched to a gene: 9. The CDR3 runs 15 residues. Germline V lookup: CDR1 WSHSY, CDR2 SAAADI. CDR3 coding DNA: TGCGCCAGCAATGATCAGACAGGGGGGGACACTGAAGCTTTCTTT. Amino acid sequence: CASNDQTGGDTEAFF.

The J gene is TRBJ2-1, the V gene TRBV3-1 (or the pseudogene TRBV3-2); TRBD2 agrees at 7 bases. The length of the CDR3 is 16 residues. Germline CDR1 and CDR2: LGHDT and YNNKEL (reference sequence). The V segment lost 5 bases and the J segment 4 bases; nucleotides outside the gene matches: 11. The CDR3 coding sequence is TGTGCCAGCAGCTCACACCGGGGGGACCCATACAATGAGCAGTTCTTC. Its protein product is CASSSHRGDPYNEQFF.

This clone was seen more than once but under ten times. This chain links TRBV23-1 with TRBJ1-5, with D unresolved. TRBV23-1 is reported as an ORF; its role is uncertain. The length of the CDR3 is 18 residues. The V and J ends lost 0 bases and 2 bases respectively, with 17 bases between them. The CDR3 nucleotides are TGCGCCAGCAGTCAATCGTTGGACCCAAGGCCGGGCAATCAGCCCCAGCATTTT. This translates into CASSQSLDPRPGNQPQHF.

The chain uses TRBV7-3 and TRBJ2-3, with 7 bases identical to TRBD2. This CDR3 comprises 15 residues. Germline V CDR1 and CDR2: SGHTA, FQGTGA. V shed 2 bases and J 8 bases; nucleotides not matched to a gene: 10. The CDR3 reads CASSLQGGSVGTQYF. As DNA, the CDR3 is TGTGCCAGCAGCTTACAGGGAGGGAGTGTGGGTACGCAGTATTTT.

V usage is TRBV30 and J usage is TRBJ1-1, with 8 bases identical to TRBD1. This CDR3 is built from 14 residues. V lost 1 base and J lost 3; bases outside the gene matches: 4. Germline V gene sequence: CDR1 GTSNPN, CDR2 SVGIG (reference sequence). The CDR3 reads CAWSAWTGYTEAFF. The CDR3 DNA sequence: TGTGCCTGGAGTGCTTGGACAGGGTACACTGAAGCTTTCTTT.

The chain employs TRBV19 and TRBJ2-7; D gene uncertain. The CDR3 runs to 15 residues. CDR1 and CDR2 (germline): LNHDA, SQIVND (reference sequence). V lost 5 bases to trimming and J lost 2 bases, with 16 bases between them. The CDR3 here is CASSLRRTATYEQYF. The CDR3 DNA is TGTGCCAGTAGTCTCAGGCGGACGGCTACCTACGAGCAGTACTTC.